This T cell receptor beta chain was profiled in a study of blood T cell repertoires in COVID-19 (dated by TCRdb to 2020 to 2022). About the study as a whole: The collaborator samples originated in the United States, Italy and Spain and spanned the acute and convalescent phases of COVID-19. The material from the prospective study consisted of cDNA or gDNA derived from T cells, B-cell-depleted T cells, or PBMCs. The repertoires were released in a freely available public database intended as a resource for research on the immune response to SARS-CoV-2. HLA class I and class II types, where available, came from metadata supplied by the sample provider rather than from assay-based typing. Nearly every sample came with metadata listing a de-identified subject ID, COVID-19 status, age in years and sex. Samples came from the ongoing ImmuneRACE study (first 160 participants) plus 1,254 subjects from 6 global collaborators. The dataset comprised deeply sampled blood TCRbeta repertoires from subjects exposed to, actively infected with, or recovered from COVID-19. The paper as a whole reports these results and caveats: The quantity of clinical and demographic metadata differed by source and by participant and was supplied without curation.

In the prospective study, participants were about 18 to 100 years old, resided in about two dozen geographic areas of the United States, and were enrolled through a virtual design. In the prospective study, participants were assigned to cohorts based on the clinical history participants reported in a screening survey and a study questionnaire. For ImmuneRACE Cohort 3, a participant was defined as recovered based on two consecutive negative NP/OP PCR tests, clearance by a healthcare professional, or resolution of symptoms. Each participant in the prospective study had whole blood, serum and a nasopharyngeal or oropharyngeal swab collected by mobile phlebotomists. Over an approximately 2-month period, participants in the prospective study had the option of providing additional blood draws and questionnaires. Before DNA extraction, prospective study blood samples were shipped either frozen or at room temperature.

The CDR3, from cysteine to phenylalanine, totals 15 residues. Only the CDR3 part of the read is kept: 45 bases, read in frame from the first base. CDR1 and CDR2 are drawn from the germline V gene (reference sequence): LNHDA, SQIVND. V is pruned by 5 bases and J by 9 bases, leaving 12 bases of the junction without a gene match. In the case of this clone: Its antigen is currently not known. Base qualities are not at hand, and no much larger clone is one base apart.

The immunoSEQ Assay, a bias-controlled multiplex PCR, was used to amplify TCRbeta CDR3 regions from genomic DNA. The study's processing was this. The number of nucleated cells in each sample was estimated from the amplification of reference gene primers within the assay. Sequence reads were collapsed and filtered to measure the absolute abundance of every unique TCRbeta CDR3 rearrangement. Productive Simpson clonality was computed per sample as the square root of Simpson's diversity index over productive rearrangements. TCRdb holds this immuneACCESS table with in-frame rearrangements only. Some clones are missing; in checked studies, unresolved V genes explain under half, and the rest has no known cause. V and J calls plus clone size are reproduced from that table; the DNA served to infer D and trimming. For this sample the table gives approximately 200,000 clones, of which 85% were detected only once. Of the sample, about 17% is held by the ten largest clones.

Recombination joined TRBV19 with TRBJ2-1, and 8 junctional nucleotides match TRBD1. The receptor's source is a man aged 40-49 years who had recovered from COVID-19. The sequenced material came from PBMCs or T cells enriched from blood (not recorded which). The base sequence is TGTGCCAGTAGTGCCCAGACAGGGGAGAATAGTGAGCAGTTCTTC. Its translation reads: CASSAQTGENSEQFF.